This TCR beta chain appears in the sequencing data of a study of radiotherapy plus CTLA-4 blockade in lung cancer. Looking at the study overall: For approximately 19% of patients, objective responses occurred, and approximately 33% had disease control. Study-level results: In blood, tumor-derived TCR clones expanded after radiotherapy plus ipilimumab.

The data were produced by immunoSEQ multiplex PCR, yet TCRdb's version contains in-frame clones alone and is incomplete. The sample holds tens of thousands of clones, more than 85% seen once. The length of the CDR3 is 14 residues. Germline V gene lookup returns CDR1 SGHTA and CDR2 FQGNSA. V was pared by 5 bases and J by 6 bases, with 17 bases between. This clone was detected only a few times. Its matching antigen is unknown. It was focal radiation plus CTLA-4 blockade with ipilimumab that patients with chemo-refractory metastatic non-small-cell lung cancer received. This receptor was obtained from a human donor with non-small cell lung cancer who had stable disease on radiotherapy plus ipilimumab. This chain joins TRBV7-2 and TRBJ2-7, with a weak D call TRBD1 (6 bases). The sequencing used peripheral blood, collected from a patient treated with radiotherapy plus ipilimumab. The CDR3: CASSLKDRGSEQYF. CDR3 DNA: TGTGCCAGCAGCCTCAAGGACAGAGGTAGCGAGCAGTACTTC. Filled out from reference TRBV7-2 and TRBJ2-7, the complete variable domain reads GAGVSQSPSNKVTEKGKDVELRCDPISGHTALYWYRQSLGQGLEFLIYFQGNSAPDKSGLPSDRFSAERTGGSVSTLTIQRTQQEDSAVYLCASSLKDRGSEQYFGPGTRLTVT.